The T cell receptor (beta chain) described here comes from a study of monozygotic twins with inflammatory bowel disease. Study observations and caveats: By inverse Simpson index, TCRbeta diversity was lower in IBD patients than in healthy co-twins.

TCRdb reprocessed the 5' RACE reads; each CDR3 protein has one entry and no DNA is given. The table lists a few hundred thousand distinct CDR3 sequences. Note on this clonotype: No antigen is known for it.

From germline, CDR1 is LNHNV and CDR2 YYDKDF (reference sequence). This CDR3 region has 14 residues. This TCR was sampled from a human donor with ulcerative colitis or Crohn's disease, or a healthy co-twin of an affected twin (not recorded which). The specimen sequenced was blood. The V call is TRBV15, the J call TRBJ1-1; TCRdb selects TRBD1, and the lack of DNA leaves this call unchecked. The CDR3 reads CATRSGIGATEAFF.